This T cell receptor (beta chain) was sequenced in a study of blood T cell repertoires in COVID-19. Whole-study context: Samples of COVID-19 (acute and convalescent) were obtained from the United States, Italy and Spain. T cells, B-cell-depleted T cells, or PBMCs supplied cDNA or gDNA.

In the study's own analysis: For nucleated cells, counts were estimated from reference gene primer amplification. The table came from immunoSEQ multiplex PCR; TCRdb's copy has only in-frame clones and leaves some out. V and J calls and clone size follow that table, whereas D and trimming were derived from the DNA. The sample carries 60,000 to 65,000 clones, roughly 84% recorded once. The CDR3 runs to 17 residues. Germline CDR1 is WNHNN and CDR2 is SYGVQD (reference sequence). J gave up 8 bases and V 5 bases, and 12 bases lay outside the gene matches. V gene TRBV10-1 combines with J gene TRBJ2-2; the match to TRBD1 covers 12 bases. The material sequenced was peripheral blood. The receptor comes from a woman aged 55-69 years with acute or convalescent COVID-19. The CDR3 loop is CASSTPTGTGGSGELFF. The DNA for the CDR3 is TGCGCCAGCAGTACGCCGACCGGGACAGGGGGCTCGGGGGAGCTGTTTTTT.